What follows are 28 T cell receptor beta chains derived from one specimen sequenced in a study of T-cell reconstitution after alpha-beta-depleted transplantation in children. Researchers prepared the TCRbeta library using unique molecular identifiers, the study reports. MiXCR, run by TCRdb on the PCR reads, gives a single entry per CDR3 protein. The table lists approximately 430,000 distinct CDR3 sequences, 15% to 20% of them singletons. The source was PBMCs, mostly from graft donor cells, collected 360 days after TCRalphabeta/CD19-depleted stem cell transplant. The receptors were gathered from a boy in the first two years of life who had a stem cell transplant for Wiskott-Aldrich syndrome, so the T cells may come from the graft donor.

The V and J genes are TRBV7-9 and TRBJ2-3; 11 bases align to TRBD1. The CDR3 is 14 amino acids. CDR1 SEHNR and CDR2 FQNEAQ come from the germline V gene (reference sequence). J lost 8 bases, V lost 3 bases, and 4 bases had no gene match. The CDR3 protein is CASSFPDRGLTQYF. The CDR3 region has the DNA TGTGCCAGCAGCTTCCCGGACAGGGGGCTTACGCAGTATTTT.

This clonotype was picked up many times. The CDR3 reads CATGVRTNTGELFF. The CDR3 coding sequence is TGTGCCACCGGGGTCCGGACGAACACCGGGGAGCTGTTTTTT. The chain recombines TRBV10-3 with TRBJ2-2; D might be TRBD2 (5 bases). V dropped 10 bases and J dropped 0 bases, with 12 bases sitting between them. The CDR3 is 14 amino acids. Germline V gene data show CDR1 as ENHRY and CDR2 as SYGVKD.

This clonotype was counted between two and nine times. The genes are TRBV6-5 and TRBJ2-6; 13 positions match TRBD2. CDR1 and CDR2 from the germline V gene are MNHEY and SVGAGI. V trimming: 2 bases; J trimming: 3 bases; junction bases outside the gene matches: 4. The CDR3 spans 18 residues. The CDR3: CASSYDGLAGVGANVLTF. DNA for the CDR3: TGTGCCAGCAGTTACGATGGACTAGCGGGAGTTGGGGCCAACGTCCTGACTTTC.

The chain has TRBV3-1 and TRBJ2-6; D remains unclear. The CDR3 length is 15 residues. V lost 4 bases and J 0 bases, leaving 7 bases between the germline ends. CDR1 and CDR2 from the germline V gene are LGHDT and YNNKEL (reference sequence). The CDR3 region is CASSRTFSGANVLTF. CDR3 in DNA: TGTGCCAGCAGCCGGACGTTCTCTGGGGCCAACGTCCTGACTTTC.

This clonotype has only a few counts. The J gene is TRBJ2-7, the V gene TRBV29-1; tentative D call: TRBD1 (5 bases). Germline CDR1 is SQVTM and CDR2 is ANQGSEA. Deletions cut 4 bases from V and 2 bases from J, with 12 bases between. The length of the CDR3 is 13 residues. CDR3 nucleotides: TGCAGCGTTGGTACAGGTCCTACCTACGAGCAGTACTTC. Protein sequence: CSVGTGPTYEQYF.

V gene TRBV4-3 combines with J gene TRBJ2-4; no firm D call. CDR1 is LGHNA and CDR2 is YSLEER in the germline V gene. The CDR3 runs 16 residues. V was pared by 0 bases and J by 0 bases, with 9 bases between. The CDR3 nucleotides read TGCGCCAGCAGCCAAGATACGACCGTAGCCAAAAACATTCAGTACTTC. Its translation is CASSQDTTVAKNIQYF.

This clonotype has just a few counts. The chain combines TRBV28 with TRBJ1-2; 7 positions agree with TRBD1. The CDR3 covers 12 residues. With 2 bases clipped from V and 6 bases from J, the junction kept 0 bases outside the gene matches. Germline lookup yields CDR1 MDHEN and CDR2 SYDVKM. In DNA form, the CDR3 reads TGTGCCAGCAGTTTAACAGGGGATGGCTACACCTTC. Amino acid sequence: CASSLTGDGYTF.

This chain joins TRBV28 and TRBJ2-3; D is unclear. This CDR3 has 13 residues. CDR1 and CDR2 (germline): MDHEN, SYDVKM. V was shortened by 5 bases and J by 4 bases, with 10 bases between the two germline ends. CDR3 sequence: CASSVLGADTQYF. CDR3 in DNA: TGTGCCAGCAGTGTCCTAGGCGCAGATACGCAGTATTTT.

The chain links TRBV29-1 to TRBJ1-1; D gene ambiguous. Germline CDR1 is SQVTM and CDR2 is ANQGSEA. V gave up 4 bases and J gave up 0 bases, with 6 bases separating them. The CDR3 is 12 residues long. This CDR3 reads CSVVKMNTEAFF. As DNA, the CDR3 is TGCAGCGTTGTTAAGATGAACACTGAAGCTTTCTTT.

The J gene is TRBJ1-6, the V gene TRBV12-3 or TRBV12-4; D remains unclear. Deletions cut 6 bases from V and 6 bases from J, with 12 bases between. The CDR3 loop spans 14 amino acids. CDR3 in DNA: TGTGCCAGCAGAAGTGATCAGGCTAATTCACCCCTCCACTTT. Translated: CASRSDQANSPLHF.

The rearrangement uses TRBV7-9 and TRBJ2-1; a possible D gene is TRBD1 (5 bases). V was clipped by 3 bases and J by 0 bases, with 12 bases between them. Germline V gene sequence: CDR1 SEHNR, CDR2 FQNEAQ (reference sequence). This CDR3 region has 16 residues. Here the CDR3 reads CASSFVRASSYNEQFF. CDR3 nucleotides: TGTGCCAGCAGCTTTGTCAGGGCCTCCTCCTACAATGAGCAGTTCTTC.

This clonotype was seen at least ten times. CDR3 residues: CASRQGLAAPLGEQFF. CDR3 DNA sequence: TGTGCCAGCAGACAAGGACTAGCGGCTCCCCTGGGGGAGCAGTTCTTC. This sequence joins TRBV12-3 or TRBV12-4 and TRBJ2-1, with 10 bases lining up with TRBD2. This CDR3 region has 16 residues. V gave up 6 bases and J gave up 10 bases; unmatched junction bases: 15.

The J gene is TRBJ2-5, the V gene TRBV20-1; the D gene is possibly TRBD2 (6 bases). Germline CDR1 reads DFQATT; CDR2 reads SNEGSKA (reference sequence). The V gene lost 6 bases and the J gene lost 2 bases, with 25 bases spanning the gap. The CDR3 spans 17 residues. CDR3 in amino acids: CSALAGHSGWVQETQYF. In nucleotides, the CDR3 is TGCAGTGCACTCGCGGGCCATAGCGGTTGGGTTCAAGAGACCCAGTACTTC.

V usage is TRBV12-3 or TRBV12-4 and J usage is TRBJ1-5, with no clear D. This CDR3 has 13 amino acids. Trimming cost V 2 bases and J 3 bases, with 5 bases left between them. This CDR3 reads CASSLQPNQPQHF. The CDR3 bases are TGTGCCAGCAGTTTACAGCCCAATCAGCCCCAGCATTTT.

This clonotype was detected only a few times. In nucleotides, the CDR3 is TGTGCCATCCAGGACACGAACACCGGGGAGCTGTTTTTT. This translates into CAIQDTNTGELFF. This chain links TRBV10-3 with TRBJ2-2, with a weak D call TRBD1 (5 bases). Looked up from germline, CDR1 is ENHRY and CDR2 is SYGVKD. The CDR3 spans 13 residues. V lost 8 bases to trimming and J lost 0 bases, with 7 bases between them.

This clonotype was seen a few times. The V gene is TRBV24-1, the J gene TRBJ2-5, with a possible D match to TRBD1 (6 bases). V was trimmed by 0 bases and J by 7 bases, leaving 11 bases between them. This CDR3 is built from 14 residues. Germline V gene lookup returns CDR1 KGHDR and CDR2 SFDVKD. This chain's CDR3 is CATSDLSGAGTQYF. In DNA, the CDR3 is TGTGCCACCAGTGATTTGTCAGGGGCAGGGACCCAGTACTTC.

This clonotype was seen a few times. The chain is built from TRBV20-1 and TRBJ2-5; D may correspond to TRBD1 or TRBD2 (6 bases each). V lost 5 bases to trimming and J lost 6 bases, with 19 bases between them. CDR1 DFQATT and CDR2 SNEGSKA come from the germline V gene (reference sequence). The CDR3 runs to 14 residues. As DNA, the CDR3 is TGCAGTGCTTCAAAGGGGGGCCCATCAAAGACCCAGTACTTC. Translated: CSASKGGPSKTQYF.

This clonotype was seen only a few times. The chain joins TRBV30 to TRBJ2-5; D gene uncertain. The germline CDR1 and CDR2 sequences are GTSNPN and SVGIG (reference sequence). The V end lost 0 bases, the J end lost 3 bases, and 8 bases lay between the germline ends. This CDR3 spans 13 amino acids. The CDR3 nucleotides read TGTGCCTGGAGTGTGGGCAGTAAAGAGACCCAGTACTTC. Amino acid sequence: CAWSVGSKETQYF.

V gene TRBV12-3 or TRBV12-4 combines with J gene TRBJ2-2, with 13 positions matching TRBD2. J gave up 4 bases and V 5 bases, and 4 bases lay outside the gene matches. The CDR3 is 16 residues long. The CDR3 spells CASSLLAGGFTGELFF. The CDR3 coding sequence is TGTGCCAGCAGTCTACTAGCGGGGGGGTTCACCGGGGAGCTGTTTTTT.

This clonotype was picked up a small number of times. J is TRBJ2-2 and V is TRBV20-1, with TRBD1 identical over 10 bases. The junction had 10 bases not matched to a gene; V was cut back by 6 bases and J by 0 bases. CDR3 length: 17 residues. CDR1 is DFQATT, CDR2 SNEGSKA, per germline (reference sequence). Written as DNA, the CDR3 is TGCAGTGCCCCTAACCGACAGGGGGCTGCGAACACCGGGGAGCTGTTTTTT. Translated: CSAPNRQGAANTGELFF.

This clonotype has more than one count but fewer than ten. The chain employs TRBV2 and TRBJ2-3; TRBD1 matches at 7 bases. Germline-derived CDR1 and CDR2 are SNHLY and FYNNEI. V trimming: 7 bases; J trimming: 12 bases; junction bases outside the gene matches: 13. The length of the CDR3 is 13 residues. The CDR3 nucleotides read TGTGCCAGCAAAGGACAGGCGATAGGACCCCAGTATTTT. Residues: CASKGQAIGPQYF.

The V call is TRBV5-1, the J call TRBJ1-4, with a weak D call TRBD1 (5 bases). This CDR3 contains 16 residues. V gave up 1 base and J gave up 4 bases, with 14 bases separating them. Looked up from germline, CDR1 is SGHRS and CDR2 is YFSETQ. The CDR3 loop reads CASSLHPGPNNEKLFF. For the CDR3, the DNA is TGCGCCAGCAGCTTGCACCCGGGGCCTAATAATGAAAAACTGTTTTTT.

This clonotype was observed a few times. J is TRBJ2-1 and V is TRBV6-5, with 11 bases identical to TRBD2. Germline lookup yields CDR1 MNHEY and CDR2 SVGAGI. This CDR3 comprises 16 residues. V lost 2 bases, J lost 7 bases, and 7 bases stayed unmatched. CDR3: CASSYPLAGGLNEQFF. The CDR3, as DNA: TGTGCCAGCAGTTACCCCTTAGCGGGGGGGCTAAATGAGCAGTTCTTC.

The chain employs TRBV15 and TRBJ2-7; maybe TRBD1 (5 bases). Trimming shortened V by 0 bases and J by 3 bases, and 12 bases separated the two germline ends. This CDR3 is 15 amino acids long. CDR1 and CDR2 (germline): LNHNV, YYDKDF (reference sequence). The CDR3 DNA is TGTGCCACCAGCAGAGATGGAGTAGGGGTCTACGAGCAGTACTTC. It codes for CATSRDGVGVYEQYF.

The chain carries TRBV5-1 and TRBJ2-7; a weak D match, TRBD2 (7 bases). The CDR3 extends over 16 amino acids. The V and J ends lost 5 bases and 4 bases respectively, with 22 bases between them. Germline values: CDR1 SGHRS, CDR2 YFSETQ. DNA of the CDR3: TGCGCCAGCAGGAGGGGGGGGCCCGGAGTCGGATACGAGCAGTACTTC. Residues: CASRRGGPGVGYEQYF.

This clonotype was detected many times. CDR3 sequence reads: CSAPGWGNIQYF. The CDR3 nucleotides read TGCAGTGCGCCAGGGTGGGGGAACATTCAGTACTTC. The chain has TRBV20-1 and TRBJ2-4; perhaps D is TRBD1 or TRBD2 (5 bases each). CDR1 is DFQATT and CDR2 is SNEGSKA in the germline V gene (reference sequence). The V gene lost 6 bases and the J gene lost 7 bases, with 13 bases spanning the gap. CDR3 length: 12 residues.

This clonotype has only a few counts. The J gene is TRBJ2-2, the V gene TRBV6-5; possible D gene TRBD2, 6 bases. Per germline, CDR1 MNHEY and CDR2 SVGAGI. The germline V and J ends were trimmed by 2 bases and 6 bases, with 13 bases remaining between them. The CDR3 covers 15 residues. This CDR3 reads CASSYGLARAGELFF. CDR3 nucleotide sequence: TGTGCCAGCAGTTACGGTCTAGCGAGGGCCGGGGAGCTGTTTTTT.

This clonotype was detected only a few times. CDR3 DNA: TGCAGTGCTAGAGATCTCGGACAGGGCACAGATACGCAGTATTTT. This gives the protein CSARDLGQGTDTQYF. This chain joins TRBV20-1 and TRBJ2-3; TRBD1 agrees at 7 bases. Germline V gives CDR1 DFQATT, CDR2 SNEGSKA (reference sequence). Trimming cost V 0 bases and J 1 base; bases outside gene matches: 4. The CDR3 spans 15 residues.